Below, one TCR beta chain is given with its context. Participant ages covered about 18 to 90 years across 24 US areas. The sample comes from a study of blood T cell repertoires in COVID-19. Study information: The United States, Italy and Spain provided the acute and convalescent COVID-19 samples.

Measured with immunoSEQ multiplex PCR; TCRdb has only the in-frame clones, and not every one. The sample shows 270,000 or so clones, around 89% of them seen only once. Germline CDR1 is MGHDK and CDR2 is SYGVNS. Trimming took off 5 bases at V and 0 bases at J, with 13 bases between the two ends. This CDR3 is 15 amino acids long. Material: PBMCs or T cells enriched from blood (not recorded which). This clonotype originated in a woman in her twenties or thirties with acute COVID-19. The rearrangement joins TRBV25-1 to TRBJ1-1, with a weak D call TRBD1 (6 bases). CDR3 loop: CASSQGPDMNTEAFF. CDR3 coding DNA: TGTGCCAGCAGTCAGGGGCCAGACATGAACACTGAAGCTTTCTTT.